Listed below are T cell receptor beta chains from one sample, sequenced in a study of Ad26.COV2.S vaccination and SARS-CoV-2 variants. The method was immunoSEQ multiplex PCR; TCRdb's version includes in-frame clones alone and lacks a portion of them. Of fewer than 500,000 clones in the sample, roughly 89% were seen once. The input for sequencing was peripheral blood, taken in a trial of Ad26.COV2.S vaccine versus placebo. The receptors were sampled from a person aged 18-60 years who received the Ad26.COV2.S COVID-19 vaccine or a placebo. CDR3s include the opening cysteine and the closing phenylalanine or tryptophan. The order of the fields is CDR3 protein, CDR3 DNA, J gene, clone size, D gene, V gene. The D gene is left open where the match is weak. Clone size is stated in some rows and not others, as once, few, many or a class when expanded.

CDR3aa: CATALQGGETQYF
CDR3nt: TGTGCCACTGCCCTGCAAGGCGGAGAGACCCAGTACTTC
j_gene: TRBJ2-5
abundance: -
d_gene: -
v_gene: TRBV11-3

CDR3aa: CASSLPTSGGYNEQFF
CDR3nt: TGTGCCAGCAGCCTCCCGACTAGCGGGGGCTACAATGAGCAGTTCTTC
j_gene: TRBJ2-1
abundance: -
d_gene: TRBD2
v_gene: TRBV13

CDR3aa: CASSLTTGSGNQPQHF
CDR3nt: TGTGCCAGCAGCTTGACGACAGGGAGCGGCAATCAGCCCCAGCATTTT
j_gene: TRBJ1-5
abundance: -
d_gene: TRBD1
v_gene: TRBV28

CDR3aa: CASSILTSGDNEQFF
CDR3nt: TGTGCCAGTAGTATTTTGACTAGCGGGGACAATGAGCAGTTCTTC
j_gene: TRBJ2-1
abundance: -
d_gene: TRBD2
v_gene: TRBV19

CDR3aa: CASSPFGTSIVTGELFF
CDR3nt: TGCGCCAGCAGCCCCTTCGGGACTAGCATTGTCACCGGGGAGCTGTTTTTT
j_gene: TRBJ2-2
abundance: once
d_gene: TRBD2
v_gene: TRBV5-1

CDR3aa: CASSYGQGAKAFF
CDR3nt: TGTGCCAGCAGTTACGGGCAGGGGGCGAAAGCTTTCTTT
j_gene: TRBJ1-1
abundance: -
d_gene: TRBD1
v_gene: TRBV6-5

CDR3aa: CATGKAGVSLEAFF
CDR3nt: TGTGCCACAGGGAAAGCAGGGGTCTCCCTTGAAGCTTTCTTT
j_gene: TRBJ1-1
abundance: -
d_gene: -
v_gene: TRBV19

CDR3aa: CASSQEFLYGYTF
CDR3nt: TGTGCCAGCAGCCAAGAGTTTCTGTATGGCTACACCTTC
j_gene: TRBJ1-2
abundance: few
d_gene: -
v_gene: TRBV3-1/TRBV3-2

CDR3aa: CASSVTERYNEQFF
CDR3nt: TGTGCCAGCAGCGTGACAGAGAGATACAATGAGCAGTTCTTC
j_gene: TRBJ2-1
abundance: -
d_gene: -
v_gene: TRBV2

CDR3aa: CASSMWQGISSYNSPLHF
CDR3nt: TGTGCCAGTAGTATGTGGCAGGGGATAAGCTCCTATAATTCACCCCTCCACTTT
j_gene: TRBJ1-6
abundance: -
d_gene: -
v_gene: TRBV19

CDR3aa: CASSSVPGTGPYEQYF
CDR3nt: TGCGCCAGCAGCTCGGTTCCCGGGACAGGACCCTACGAGCAGTACTTC
j_gene: TRBJ2-7
abundance: -
d_gene: TRBD1
v_gene: TRBV5-1

CDR3aa: CASSHTYNEQFF
CDR3nt: TGTGCCAGCAGCCACACCTACAATGAGCAGTTCTTC
j_gene: TRBJ2-1
abundance: -
d_gene: -
v_gene: TRBV7-2

CDR3aa: CASSGEGYSPLHF
CDR3nt: TGTGCCAGCAGCGGCGAAGGCTATTCACCCCTCCACTTT
j_gene: TRBJ1-6
abundance: -
d_gene: -
v_gene: TRBV7-9

CDR3aa: CASSLHDPRGQKYF
CDR3nt: TGTGCCAGCAGCCTCCATGACCCCAGGGGGCAAAAGTACTTC
j_gene: TRBJ2-4
abundance: -
d_gene: TRBD1
v_gene: TRBV3-1/TRBV3-2

CDR3aa: CASSAGGYGYTF
CDR3nt: TGTGCCAGCAGCGCAGGCGGATATGGCTACACCTTC
j_gene: TRBJ1-2
abundance: -
d_gene: -
v_gene: TRBV28

CDR3aa: CASSRRLADHEQYF
CDR3nt: TGTGCCAGCAGCAGGCGACTAGCGGATCACGAGCAGTACTTC
j_gene: TRBJ2-7
abundance: -
d_gene: TRBD2
v_gene: TRBV6-5

CDR3aa: CASKRDSNTGELFF
CDR3nt: TGTGCCAGCAAGCGGGACTCGAACACCGGGGAGCTGTTTTTT
j_gene: TRBJ2-2
abundance: -
d_gene: TRBD2
v_gene: TRBV9

CDR3aa: CASSRVFSYNEQFF
CDR3nt: TGTGCCAGCAGCCGGGTGTTCAGTTACAATGAGCAGTTCTTC
j_gene: TRBJ2-1
abundance: -
d_gene: -
v_gene: TRBV5-6

CDR3aa: CASSQEWPERYNEQFF
CDR3nt: TGCGCCAGCAGCCAAGAGTGGCCAGAGCGCTACAATGAGCAGTTCTTC
j_gene: TRBJ2-1
abundance: -
d_gene: -
v_gene: TRBV4-1

CDR3aa: CASSLGNPSGNTIYF
CDR3nt: TGTGCCAGCAGCTTAGGGAACCCTTCTGGAAACACCATATATTTT
j_gene: TRBJ1-3
abundance: -
d_gene: -
v_gene: TRBV7-9

CDR3aa: CASSQERDKFDSGGYTF
CDR3nt: TGTGCCAGCAGCCAAGAAAGGGACAAATTCGATTCGGGTGGCTACACCTTC
j_gene: TRBJ1-2
abundance: -
d_gene: -
v_gene: TRBV3-1/TRBV3-2

CDR3aa: CASSVGNRDTGELFF
CDR3nt: TGTGCCAGCAGCGTAGGAAACAGGGACACCGGGGAGCTGTTTTTT
j_gene: TRBJ2-2
abundance: -
d_gene: -
v_gene: TRBV9

CDR3aa: CANTEANTGELFF
CDR3nt: TGTGCCAACACGGAGGCGAACACCGGGGAGCTGTTTTTT
j_gene: TRBJ2-2
abundance: -
d_gene: -
v_gene: TRBV6-5

CDR3aa: CASSFDGNNQPQHF
CDR3nt: TGTGCCAGCAGCTTTGATGGGAACAATCAGCCCCAGCATTTT
j_gene: TRBJ1-5
abundance: -
d_gene: -
v_gene: TRBV7-9

CDR3aa: CASSLGQGLDYGYTF
CDR3nt: TGTGCCAGCAGTTTAGGGCAGGGTTTAGACTATGGCTACACCTTC
j_gene: TRBJ1-2
abundance: -
d_gene: -
v_gene: TRBV27

CDR3aa: CASSFAGTNAEAFF
CDR3nt: TGTGCCAGCTCATTTGCCGGGACAAACGCTGAAGCTTTCTTT
j_gene: TRBJ1-1
abundance: -
d_gene: -
v_gene: TRBV18

CDR3aa: CASSSDTLNTEAFF
CDR3nt: TGTGCCAGCTCAAGTGACACCTTGAACACTGAAGCTTTCTTT
j_gene: TRBJ1-1
abundance: -
d_gene: -
v_gene: TRBV18

CDR3aa: CASSRWADQPQHF
CDR3nt: TGTGCCAGCAGCAGGTGGGCGGATCAGCCCCAGCATTTT
j_gene: TRBJ1-5
abundance: once
d_gene: -
v_gene: TRBV7-2

CDR3aa: CASIWGRPGANVLTF
CDR3nt: TGTGCCAGCATTTGGGGGCGGCCCGGGGCCAACGTCCTGACTTTC
j_gene: TRBJ2-6
abundance: -
d_gene: -
v_gene: TRBV6-5

CDR3aa: CASSQRAGQLNTGELFF
CDR3nt: TGTGCCAGTAGCCAACGTGCCGGTCAGCTGAACACCGGGGAGCTGTTTTTT
j_gene: TRBJ2-2
abundance: -
d_gene: -
v_gene: TRBV19

CDR3aa: CATSRDPGARGYTF
CDR3nt: TGTGCCACCAGCAGAGATCCCGGGGCGCGGGGCTACACCTTC
j_gene: TRBJ1-2
abundance: -
d_gene: -
v_gene: TRBV15

CDR3aa: CASSSPRVNYGYTF
CDR3nt: TGTGCCAGCAGCTCCCCCAGGGTTAACTATGGCTACACCTTC
j_gene: TRBJ1-2
abundance: -
d_gene: -
v_gene: TRBV11-2

CDR3aa: CASCQGRFGNQPQHF
CDR3nt: TGTGCCAGTTGCCAGGGCCGATTTGGCAATCAGCCCCAGCATTTT
j_gene: TRBJ1-5
abundance: once
d_gene: -
v_gene: TRBV19

CDR3aa: CASSPSLGEQFF
CDR3nt: TGTGCCAGCTCACCATCCCTCGGTGAGCAGTTCTTC
j_gene: TRBJ2-1
abundance: -
d_gene: -
v_gene: TRBV18

CDR3aa: CASSLSRDSYNEQFF
CDR3nt: TGTGCCAGCAGCTTAAGCCGGGACTCCTACAATGAGCAGTTCTTC
j_gene: TRBJ2-1
abundance: -
d_gene: -
v_gene: TRBV7-3

CDR3aa: CATRDPRQYSPLHF
CDR3nt: TGTGCCACCAGAGACCCTCGACAGTATTCACCCCTCCACTTT
j_gene: TRBJ1-6
abundance: -
d_gene: -
v_gene: TRBV15

CDR3aa: CASSPPGLFSLGYTF
CDR3nt: TGTGCCAGCAGCCCTCCAGGGCTCTTTTCGCTTGGCTACACCTTC
j_gene: TRBJ1-2
abundance: -
d_gene: -
v_gene: TRBV13

CDR3aa: CASSLWSGSRKWGYTF
CDR3nt: TGTGCCAGCAGCTTGTGGTCCGGGTCGAGAAAATGGGGCTACACCTTC
j_gene: TRBJ1-2
abundance: -
d_gene: -
v_gene: TRBV7-9

CDR3aa: CASSEGRPPDTQYF
CDR3nt: TGTGCCAGCAGTGAGGGCAGGCCCCCAGATACGCAGTATTTT
j_gene: TRBJ2-3
abundance: -
d_gene: -
v_gene: TRBV2

CDR3aa: CAISESRAGLAGSSYNEQFF
CDR3nt: TGTGCCATCAGTGAGTCCCGAGCGGGACTAGCGGGAAGCTCCTACAATGAGCAGTTCTTC
j_gene: TRBJ2-1
abundance: -
d_gene: TRBD2
v_gene: TRBV10-3

CDR3aa: CACGHPHSGNTIYF
CDR3nt: TGTGCCTGTGGACATCCCCACTCTGGAAACACCATATATTTT
j_gene: TRBJ1-3
abundance: -
d_gene: -
v_gene: TRBV3-1/TRBV3-2

CDR3aa: CASSLPGRLNSPLHF
CDR3nt: TGCGCCAGCAGCCTCCCGGGGCGTCTCAATTCACCCCTCCACTTT
j_gene: TRBJ1-6
abundance: -
d_gene: -
v_gene: TRBV4-1

CDR3aa: CASSLGPREIDTQYF
CDR3nt: TGCGCCAGCAGCTTGGGCCCCCGGGAGATAGATACGCAGTATTTT
j_gene: TRBJ2-3
abundance: -
d_gene: -
v_gene: TRBV5-1

CDR3aa: CASDLVSGSGETQYF
CDR3nt: TGTGCCAGCGATCTGGTTAGCGGGAGTGGGGAGACCCAGTACTTC
j_gene: TRBJ2-5
abundance: -
d_gene: TRBD2
v_gene: TRBV3-1/TRBV3-2

CDR3aa: CASSQDRLAGVSGELFF
CDR3nt: TGCGCCAGCAGCCAAGATCGGCTAGCGGGGGTGTCCGGGGAGCTGTTTTTT
j_gene: TRBJ2-2
abundance: -
d_gene: TRBD2
v_gene: TRBV4-3

CDR3aa: CASKSGTTYNEQFF
CDR3nt: TGTGCCAGCAAATCCGGGACGACATACAATGAGCAGTTCTTC
j_gene: TRBJ2-1
abundance: -
d_gene: -
v_gene: TRBV19

CDR3aa: CASIASGTDTQYF
CDR3nt: TGTGCCAGCATAGCCTCAGGCACAGATACGCAGTATTTT
j_gene: TRBJ2-3
abundance: -
d_gene: -
v_gene: TRBV6-5

CDR3aa: CASSTRELTSENYGYTF
CDR3nt: TGTGCCAGTAGCACCAGGGAGCTTACCTCCGAGAACTATGGCTACACCTTC
j_gene: TRBJ1-2
abundance: few
d_gene: -
v_gene: TRBV19

CDR3aa: CASSLIGGGTEAFF
CDR3nt: TGTGCCAGCAGCTTAATCGGGGGTGGCACTGAAGCTTTCTTT
j_gene: TRBJ1-1
abundance: few
d_gene: -
v_gene: TRBV7-3

CDR3aa: CATSDEGRETQYF
CDR3nt: TGTGCCACCAGTGATGAGGGGAGGGAGACCCAGTACTTC
j_gene: TRBJ2-5
abundance: -
d_gene: -
v_gene: TRBV24-1

CDR3aa: CASSTGYEQYF
CDR3nt: TGTGCCAGCAGTACCGGCTACGAGCAGTACTTC
j_gene: TRBJ2-7
abundance: -
d_gene: -
v_gene: TRBV12-3/TRBV12-4

CDR3aa: CASSPTSGGTQYF
CDR3nt: TGTGCTAGCAGCCCGACTAGCGGAGGGACCCAGTACTTC
j_gene: TRBJ2-5
abundance: -
d_gene: TRBD2
v_gene: TRBV7-7

CDR3aa: CASSHQSGGLFDTEAFF
CDR3nt: TGTGCCAGCAGCCACCAATCAGGGGGGTTATTTGACACTGAAGCTTTCTTT
j_gene: TRBJ1-1
abundance: few
d_gene: TRBD1
v_gene: TRBV3-1/TRBV3-2

CDR3aa: CASSSLRRGSYNSPLHF
CDR3nt: TGTGCCAGCAGTTCTCTCCGCAGGGGTTCCTATAATTCACCCCTCCACTTT
j_gene: TRBJ1-6
abundance: -
d_gene: -
v_gene: TRBV5-8

CDR3aa: CASSLETGWHTGELFF
CDR3nt: TGCGCCAGCAGCTTGGAAACAGGGTGGCACACCGGGGAGCTGTTTTTT
j_gene: TRBJ2-2
abundance: -
d_gene: -
v_gene: TRBV5-1

CDR3aa: CAIYVWLVRDPAGYGYTF
CDR3nt: TGTGCCATTTATGTGTGGTTGGTCAGGGACCCCGCTGGCTATGGCTACACCTTC
j_gene: TRBJ1-2
abundance: -
d_gene: -
v_gene: TRBV10-3

CDR3aa: CASSLQWNTEAFF
CDR3nt: TGCGCCAGCAGCCTACAGTGGAACACTGAAGCTTTCTTT
j_gene: TRBJ1-1
abundance: few
d_gene: -
v_gene: TRBV4-1

CDR3aa: CASSLGGQGATGNTIYF
CDR3nt: TGTGCCAGCAGCTTGGGAGGACAGGGGGCGACTGGAAACACCATATATTTT
j_gene: TRBJ1-3
abundance: -
d_gene: TRBD1
v_gene: TRBV5-4